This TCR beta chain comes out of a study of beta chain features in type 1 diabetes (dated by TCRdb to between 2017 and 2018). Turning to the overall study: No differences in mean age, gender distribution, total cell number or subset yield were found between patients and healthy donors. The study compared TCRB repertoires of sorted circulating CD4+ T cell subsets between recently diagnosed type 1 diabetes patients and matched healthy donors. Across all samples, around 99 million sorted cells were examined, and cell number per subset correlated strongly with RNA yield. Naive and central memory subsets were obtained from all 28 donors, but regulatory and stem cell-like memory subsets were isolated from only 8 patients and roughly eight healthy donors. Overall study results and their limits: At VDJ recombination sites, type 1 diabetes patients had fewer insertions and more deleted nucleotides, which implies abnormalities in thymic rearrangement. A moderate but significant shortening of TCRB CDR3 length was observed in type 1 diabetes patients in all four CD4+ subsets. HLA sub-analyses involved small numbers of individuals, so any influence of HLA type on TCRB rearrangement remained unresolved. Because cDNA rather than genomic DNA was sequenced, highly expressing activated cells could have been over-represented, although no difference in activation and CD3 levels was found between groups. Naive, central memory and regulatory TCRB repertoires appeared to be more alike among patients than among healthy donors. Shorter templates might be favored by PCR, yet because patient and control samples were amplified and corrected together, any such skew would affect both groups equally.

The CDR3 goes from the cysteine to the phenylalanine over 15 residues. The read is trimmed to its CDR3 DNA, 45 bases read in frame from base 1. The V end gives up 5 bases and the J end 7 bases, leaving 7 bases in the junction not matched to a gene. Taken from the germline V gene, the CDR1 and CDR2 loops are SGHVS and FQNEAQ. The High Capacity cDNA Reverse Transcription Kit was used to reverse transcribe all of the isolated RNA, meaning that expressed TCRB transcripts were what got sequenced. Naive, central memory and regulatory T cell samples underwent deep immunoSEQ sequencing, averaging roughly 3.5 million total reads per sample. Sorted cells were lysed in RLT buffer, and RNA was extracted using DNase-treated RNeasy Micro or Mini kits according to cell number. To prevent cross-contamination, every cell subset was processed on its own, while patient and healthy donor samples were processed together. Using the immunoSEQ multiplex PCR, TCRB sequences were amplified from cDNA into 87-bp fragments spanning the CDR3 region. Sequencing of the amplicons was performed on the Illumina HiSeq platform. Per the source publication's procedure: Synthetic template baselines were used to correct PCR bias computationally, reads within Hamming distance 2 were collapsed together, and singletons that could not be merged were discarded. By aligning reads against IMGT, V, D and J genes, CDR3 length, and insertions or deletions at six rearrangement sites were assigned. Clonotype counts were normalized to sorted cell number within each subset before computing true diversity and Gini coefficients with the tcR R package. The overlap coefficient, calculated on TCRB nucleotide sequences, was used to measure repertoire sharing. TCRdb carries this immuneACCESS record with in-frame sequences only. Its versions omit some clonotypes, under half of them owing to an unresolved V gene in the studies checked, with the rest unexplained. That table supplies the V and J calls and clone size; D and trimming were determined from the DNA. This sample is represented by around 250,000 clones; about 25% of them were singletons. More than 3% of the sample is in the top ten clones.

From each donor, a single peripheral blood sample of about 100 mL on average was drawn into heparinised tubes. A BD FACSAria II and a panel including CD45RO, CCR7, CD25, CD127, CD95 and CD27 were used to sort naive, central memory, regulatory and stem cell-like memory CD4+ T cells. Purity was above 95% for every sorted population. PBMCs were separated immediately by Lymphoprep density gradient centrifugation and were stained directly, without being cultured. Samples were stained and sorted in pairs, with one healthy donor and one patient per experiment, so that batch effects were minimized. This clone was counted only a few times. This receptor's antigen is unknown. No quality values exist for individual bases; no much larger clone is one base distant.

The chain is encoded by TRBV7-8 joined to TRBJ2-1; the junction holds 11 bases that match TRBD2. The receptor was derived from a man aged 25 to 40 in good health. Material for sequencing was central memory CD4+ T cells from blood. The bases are TGTGCCAGCAGCCACATCCTAGCGGGAGGTAATGAGCAGTTCTTC. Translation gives CASSHILAGGNEQFF.